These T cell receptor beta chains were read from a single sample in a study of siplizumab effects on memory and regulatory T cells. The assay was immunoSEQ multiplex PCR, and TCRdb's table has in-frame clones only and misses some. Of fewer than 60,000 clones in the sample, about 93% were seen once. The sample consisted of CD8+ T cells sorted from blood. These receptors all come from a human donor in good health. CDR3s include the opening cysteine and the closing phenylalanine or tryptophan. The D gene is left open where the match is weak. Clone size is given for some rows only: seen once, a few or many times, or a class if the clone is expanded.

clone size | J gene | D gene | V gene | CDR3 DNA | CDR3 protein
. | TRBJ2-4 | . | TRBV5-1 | TGCGCCAGCAGCTTACAGGCTATGGGAGCCAAAAACATTCAGTACTTC | CASSLQAMGAKNIQYF
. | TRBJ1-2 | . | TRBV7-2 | TGTGCCAGCAGCTTAGCTAGTGGCTACACCTTC | CASSLASGYTF
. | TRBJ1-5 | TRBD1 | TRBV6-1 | TGTGCCAGCAGCTCGACAGGGGGGATTTATCAGCCCCAGCATTTT | CASSSTGGIYQPQHF
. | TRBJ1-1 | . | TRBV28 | TGTGCCAGCACCCTAGCCGGGGGGGGCGGTTTAGGTTTCTTT | CASTLAGGGGLGFF
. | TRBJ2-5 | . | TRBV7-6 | TGTGCCAGCAGCTTAGATCCGGGGACTTCTTCGGGCGGAGAGACCCAGTACTTC | CASSLDPGTSSGGETQYF
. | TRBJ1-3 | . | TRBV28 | TGTGCCAGCAGCGCGGCAGGGTTTTTGGTTGGAAACACCATATATTTT | CASSAAGFLVGNTIYF
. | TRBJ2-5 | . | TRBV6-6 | TGTGCCAGCAGTTACTCGGGGCAGATTGGCTTGACCCAGTACTTC | CASSYSGQIGLTQYF
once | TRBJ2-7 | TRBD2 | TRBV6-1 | TGTGCCAGCAGAAGGGGAGGGAGTATCTACGAGCAGTACTTC | CASRRGGSIYEQYF
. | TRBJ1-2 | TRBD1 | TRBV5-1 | TGCGCCAGCAGCTTGGCCTCTCCGGGACAGATCTATGGCTACACCTTC | CASSLASPGQIYGYTF
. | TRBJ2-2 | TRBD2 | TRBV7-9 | TGTGCCAGCAGGACGACTAGCGGAAACACCGGGGAGCTGTTTTTT | CASRTTSGNTGELFF
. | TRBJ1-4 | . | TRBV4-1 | TGCGCCAGCAGCCAAGGGACCCCGGGTAGTGGTGAAAAACTGTTTTTT | CASSQGTPGSGEKLFF
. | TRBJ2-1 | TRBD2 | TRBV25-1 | TGTGCCAGCAGTGTATCAAGCGGGGGCCGGCAGAATGAGCAGTTCTTC | CASSVSSGGRQNEQFF
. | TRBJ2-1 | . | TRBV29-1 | TGCAGCCAGGGATATGACAATGAGCAGTTCTTC | CSQGYDNEQFF
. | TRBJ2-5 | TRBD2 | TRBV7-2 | TGTGCCAGCAGCCTAGCGGGAGGGCTACAAGAGACCCAGTACTTC | CASSLAGGLQETQYF
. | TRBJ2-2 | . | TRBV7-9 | TGTGCCAGCACCCCCTGGGGGGACAGATTCACCGGGGAGCTGTTTTTT | CASTPWGDRFTGELFF
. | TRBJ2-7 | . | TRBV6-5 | TGTGCCAGCAGCCCTTTAGGGAGCCCTTACGAGCAGTACTTC | CASSPLGSPYEQYF
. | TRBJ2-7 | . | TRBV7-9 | TGTGCCAGCAGCTTAGGCACAGGGCGCTACGAGCAGTACTTC | CASSLGTGRYEQYF
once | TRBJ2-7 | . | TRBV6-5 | TGTGCCAGCCAGGTTCAGAGCTCCTACGAGCAGTACTTC | CASQVQSSYEQYF
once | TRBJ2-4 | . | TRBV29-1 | TGCAGCGTTGAAGATCGATCGGGTTCCAAAGCCAAAAACATTCAGTACTTC | CSVEDRSGSKAKNIQYF
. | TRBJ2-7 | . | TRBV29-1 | TGCAGCGTTGAGTCAGACTACGAGCAGTACTTC | CSVESDYEQYF
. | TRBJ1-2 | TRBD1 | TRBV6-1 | TGTGCCAGCAGGGAAACAGGGGATTATGGCTACACCTTC | CASRETGDYGYTF
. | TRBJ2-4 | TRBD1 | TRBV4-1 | TGCGCCAGCAGCCGAACGACAGGGGACAAAAACATTCAGTACTTC | CASSRTTGDKNIQYF
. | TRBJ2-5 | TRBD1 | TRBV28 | TGTGCCAGCAGCCCTTCGGCAGGGGACAGGGGGCAGACCCAGTACTTC | CASSPSAGDRGQTQYF
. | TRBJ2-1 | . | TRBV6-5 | TGTGCCAGCAGCATTAGCCCTTCGGGGGCCAATGAGCAGTTCTTC | CASSISPSGANEQFF
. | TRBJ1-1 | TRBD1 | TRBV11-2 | TGTGCCAGCACCAGGGGACAGGGGAAGACTGAAGCTTTCTTT | CASTRGQGKTEAFF
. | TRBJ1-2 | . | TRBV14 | TGTGCCAGCAGCCAAGACTGGGGGGGCTATGGCTACACCTTC | CASSQDWGGYGYTF
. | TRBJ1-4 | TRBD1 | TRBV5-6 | TGTGCCAGCAGCCTCGGGCCCGGGACAGGGAATGAAAAACTGTTTTTT | CASSLGPGTGNEKLFF
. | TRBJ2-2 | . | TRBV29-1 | TGCAGCGCTTTATCTGGGGAGCTGTTTTTT | CSALSGELFF
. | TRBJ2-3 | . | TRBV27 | TGTGCCAGCAGTTCCCGGCCCCCCACAGATACGCAGTATTTT | CASSSRPPTDTQYF
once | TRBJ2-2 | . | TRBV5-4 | TGTGCCAGCAGCTTCGGGACCCTGAACACCGGGGAGCTGTTTTTT | CASSFGTLNTGELFF
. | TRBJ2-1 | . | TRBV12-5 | TGTGCTAGTGGTTTAGGTGACAATGAGCAGTTCTTC | CASGLGDNEQFF
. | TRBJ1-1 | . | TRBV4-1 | TGCGCCAGCAGCCAAGGGCCGGGGGTCACTGAAGCTTTCTTT | CASSQGPGVTEAFF
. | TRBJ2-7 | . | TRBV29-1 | TGCAGCGTTGAGGTCGGTGGATACGAGCAGTACTTC | CSVEVGGYEQYF
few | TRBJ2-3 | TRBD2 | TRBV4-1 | TGCGCCAGCAGCCAGATTAGCGGGAGGGCCCTCACAGATACGCAGTATTTT | CASSQISGRALTDTQYF
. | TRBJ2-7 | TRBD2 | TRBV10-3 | TGTGCCACTCAACCGGGACTAGGGGTTGACGAGCAGTACTTC | CATQPGLGVDEQYF
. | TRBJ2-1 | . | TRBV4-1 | TGCGCCAGCAGCCAGACTCCAGGGCCCCATAGTGAGCAGTTCTTC | CASSQTPGPHSEQFF
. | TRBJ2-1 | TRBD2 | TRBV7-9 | TGTGCCAGCACCGGTTTGCTAGCGGGTTGGGACAATGAGCAGTTCTTC | CASTGLLAGWDNEQFF
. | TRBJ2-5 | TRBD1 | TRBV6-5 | TGTGCCAGCAGCCTCGCAGGGGGCCTCCAAGAGACCCAGTACTTC | CASSLAGGLQETQYF
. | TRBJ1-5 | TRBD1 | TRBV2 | TGTGCCAGCAGAGTTGAGACAGGGTTTGATCAGCCCCAGCATTTT | CASRVETGFDQPQHF
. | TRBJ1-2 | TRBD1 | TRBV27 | TGTGCCAGCAAATTTCAGGGGGCTAACTATGGCTACACCTTC | CASKFQGANYGYTF
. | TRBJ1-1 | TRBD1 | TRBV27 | TGTGCCAGCAGTTTAAGCCAGGGGGCTGAAGCTTTCTTT | CASSLSQGAEAFF
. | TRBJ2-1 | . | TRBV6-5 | TGTGCCAGCAGTGACGGGACTTTCAATGAGCAGTTCTTC | CASSDGTFNEQFF
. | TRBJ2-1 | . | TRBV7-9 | TGTGCCAGCAGCTTAGGAAGCTATGAGCAGTTCTTC | CASSLGSYEQFF
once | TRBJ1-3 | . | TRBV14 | TGTGCCAGCAGCCAAGCGGGAGGGCCCGAGGACACCATATATTTT | CASSQAGGPEDTIYF
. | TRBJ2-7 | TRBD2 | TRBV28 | TGTGCCAGCAGTTCCCTTTGGAGCGGGAGAGGCGGATTCTACGAGCAGTACTTC | CASSSLWSGRGGFYEQYF
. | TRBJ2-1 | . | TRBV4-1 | TGCGCCAGCAGCCCGACATATGACAGGCCCGAGCAGTTCTTC | CASSPTYDRPEQFF
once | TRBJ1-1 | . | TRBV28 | TGTGCCAGCAGTTTCCTTGAATTAAGGATGAACACTGAAGCTTTCTTT | CASSFLELRMNTEAFF
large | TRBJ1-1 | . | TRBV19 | TGTGCCAGTAGTATACCCCCGGGAGGCACTGAAGCTTTCTTT | CASSIPPGGTEAFF
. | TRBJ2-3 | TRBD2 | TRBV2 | TGTGCCACTTTACTACTAGCGGGAGCTCGTCCAGATACGCAGTATTTT | CATLLLAGARPDTQYF
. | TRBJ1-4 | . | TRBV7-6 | TGTGCCAGCAGCTTATTTGGGGCGGCTAATGAAAAACTGTTTTTT | CASSLFGAANEKLFF
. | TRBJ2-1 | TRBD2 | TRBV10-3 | TGTGCCATCAGTGAGTCGGGACGGGAGGGGTACAATGAGCAGTTCTTC | CAISESGREGYNEQFF
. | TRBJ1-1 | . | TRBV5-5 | TGTGCCAGCAGCGGGACGGTTGAAGCTTTCTTT | CASSGTVEAFF
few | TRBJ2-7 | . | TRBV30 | TGTGCCTGGAGTCGGCCCCCCGTCCACGAGCAGTACTTC | CAWSRPPVHEQYF
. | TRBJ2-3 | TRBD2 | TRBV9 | TGTGCCAGCAGCCTAGCGGGAGGCACAGATACGCAGTATTTT | CASSLAGGTDTQYF
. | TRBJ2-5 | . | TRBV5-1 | TGCGCCAGCAGCTTGACCCGACAAGAGACCCAGTACTTC | CASSLTRQETQYF